This is a list of T cell receptor beta chains from one sample in a study of cytomegalovirus exposure and HLA in healthy donors. Sequencing was performed with immunoSEQ multiplex PCR; in TCRdb, only in-frame clones are kept and a portion is missing. Of roughly 130,000 clones in the sample, around 66% were seen once. The source material was PBMCs. The receptors shown here come from a man aged 18 to 30 in good health and CMV-seronegative. Both conserved end residues are part of each CDR3. The order of the fields is J gene, clone size, V gene, D gene, CDR3 DNA, CDR3 protein. The D gene is left open where the match is weak. Size is omitted from some rows. Given values are once, few, many or a class for expanded clones.

J gene: TRBJ2-3
clone size: .
V gene: TRBV7-9
D gene: TRBD2
CDR3 DNA: TGTGCCACCTCGCCCCCGCTAGCGGGAGCCACAGATACGCAGTATTTT
CDR3 protein: CATSPPLAGATDTQYF

J gene: TRBJ1-1
clone size: .
V gene: TRBV28
D gene: TRBD1
CDR3 DNA: TGTGCCAGCAGCCCAGGGGGTGAAGCTTTCTTT
CDR3 protein: CASSPGGEAFF

J gene: TRBJ2-1
clone size: few
V gene: TRBV28
D gene: TRBD2
CDR3 DNA: TGTGCCAGCAGTTTAGGGGGACTAGCGGACACCTACAATGAGCAGTTCTTC
CDR3 protein: CASSLGGLADTYNEQFF

J gene: TRBJ2-7
clone size: few
V gene: TRBV2
D gene: .
CDR3 DNA: TGTGCCAGCAGTGTCCAGGGGATCTACGAGCAGTACTTC
CDR3 protein: CASSVQGIYEQYF

J gene: TRBJ2-1
clone size: .
V gene: TRBV5-3
D gene: TRBD1
CDR3 DNA: TGTGCCAGAAGCCGCCAGGACAGGGGCCCTGACAATGAGCAGTTCTTC
CDR3 protein: CARSRQDRGPDNEQFF

J gene: TRBJ2-7
clone size: once
V gene: TRBV28
D gene: TRBD1
CDR3 DNA: TGTGCCAGCAGTTTGACAGGGGTCGTTTACGAGCAGTACTTC
CDR3 protein: CASSLTGVVYEQYF

J gene: TRBJ2-7
clone size: .
V gene: TRBV6-6
D gene: TRBD1
CDR3 DNA: TGTGCCAGCAGTTACGCCGGGACAGGGACCTACGAGCAGTACTTC
CDR3 protein: CASSYAGTGTYEQYF

J gene: TRBJ2-3
clone size: few
V gene: TRBV7-9
D gene: .
CDR3 DNA: TGTGCCAGCAGCTTAGGTGACGACAGAGGCACAGATACGCAGTATTTT
CDR3 protein: CASSLGDDRGTDTQYF

J gene: TRBJ1-3
clone size: .
V gene: TRBV5-4
D gene: TRBD1
CDR3 DNA: TGTGCCAGCAGCCGGGACAGGGGAAACACCATATATTTT
CDR3 protein: CASSRDRGNTIYF

J gene: TRBJ2-1
clone size: few
V gene: TRBV25-1
D gene: TRBD1
CDR3 DNA: TGTGCCAGCAGTGTTTGGACAGGCAATAAAGAGCAGTTCTTC
CDR3 protein: CASSVWTGNKEQFF

J gene: TRBJ1-5
clone size: .
V gene: TRBV6-6
D gene: .
CDR3 DNA: TGTGCCAGCAGTTATAGAGGGGGTAATCAGCCCCAGCATTTT
CDR3 protein: CASSYRGGNQPQHF

J gene: TRBJ2-7
clone size: few
V gene: TRBV6-5
D gene: .
CDR3 DNA: TGTGCCAGCAGTTACGGCACTAGCAGAGGGTCCGAGCAGTACTTC
CDR3 protein: CASSYGTSRGSEQYF

J gene: TRBJ1-2
clone size: .
V gene: TRBV9
D gene: .
CDR3 DNA: TGTGCCAGCAGCCTGGGGGGACCCCAAATTGATAATGGCTACACCTTC
CDR3 protein: CASSLGGPQIDNGYTF

J gene: TRBJ2-7
clone size: .
V gene: TRBV11-2
D gene: .
CDR3 DNA: TGTGCCAGCAGTGTGGGCCCCTCCTACGAGCAGTACTTC
CDR3 protein: CASSVGPSYEQYF

J gene: TRBJ1-1
clone size: once
V gene: TRBV27
D gene: .
CDR3 DNA: TGTGCCAGCAGCCACCCCGGGGGAAATGACGCTTTCTTT
CDR3 protein: CASSHPGGNDAFF

J gene: TRBJ2-7
clone size: .
V gene: TRBV18
D gene: TRBD2
CDR3 DNA: TGTGCCAGCTCACCACCGGCGACTAGCAGGCAGTACTTC
CDR3 protein: CASSPPATSRQYF

J gene: TRBJ2-6
clone size: .
V gene: TRBV10-3
D gene: TRBD1
CDR3 DNA: TGTGCCATCAGTCCAGGGGGCGCTGGCCCTGGGGCCAACGTCCTGACTTTC
CDR3 protein: CAISPGGAGPGANVLTF

J gene: TRBJ1-2
clone size: .
V gene: TRBV28
D gene: TRBD1
CDR3 DNA: TGTGCCAGCAGAGGGACAGGGGGAACCGGTACGGGAGGCTACACCTTC
CDR3 protein: CASRGTGGTGTGGYTF

J gene: TRBJ2-1
clone size: .
V gene: TRBV12-5
D gene: TRBD2
CDR3 DNA: TGTGCTAGTGGTTTTGCGGGAGGGAGCTCCTACAATGAGCAGTTCTTC
CDR3 protein: CASGFAGGSSYNEQFF

J gene: TRBJ2-5
clone size: .
V gene: TRBV27
D gene: TRBD1
CDR3 DNA: TGTGCCAGCAGTTTATCGGAACAGGGGGCGCAACGGGAGACCCAGTACTTC
CDR3 protein: CASSLSEQGAQRETQYF

J gene: TRBJ1-6
clone size: few
V gene: TRBV30
D gene: .
CDR3 DNA: TGTGCCTGGAGTGAGCAGGGGCCAATATTTAATTCACCCCTCCACTTT
CDR3 protein: CAWSEQGPIFNSPLHF

J gene: TRBJ2-2
clone size: .
V gene: TRBV29-1
D gene: TRBD1
CDR3 DNA: TGCAGCGTCTCCGACAGGGAGCCCGGGGAGCTGTTTTTT
CDR3 protein: CSVSDREPGELFF

J gene: TRBJ1-2
clone size: few
V gene: TRBV2
D gene: TRBD1
CDR3 DNA: TGTGCCAGCAGTGCTAGGACAGGGAACTATGGCTACACCTTC
CDR3 protein: CASSARTGNYGYTF

J gene: TRBJ2-7
clone size: .
V gene: TRBV7-9
D gene: TRBD2
CDR3 DNA: TGTGCCAGCAGCCCCCCGCGGGGGGTTGCATACGAGCAGTACTTC
CDR3 protein: CASSPPRGVAYEQYF

J gene: TRBJ1-2
clone size: .
V gene: TRBV7-9
D gene: TRBD1
CDR3 DNA: TGTGCCAGCAGCTCAACGAACCGGGACAGTGGCTACACCTTC
CDR3 protein: CASSSTNRDSGYTF

J gene: TRBJ2-3
clone size: .
V gene: TRBV30
D gene: TRBD2
CDR3 DNA: TGTGCCTGGGATGGGACTAGCGGGGCAGATACGCAGTATTTT
CDR3 protein: CAWDGTSGADTQYF

J gene: TRBJ2-1
clone size: once
V gene: TRBV14
D gene: .
CDR3 DNA: TGTGCCAGCAGCCAATATCGTTACAATGAGCAGTTCTTC
CDR3 protein: CASSQYRYNEQFF

J gene: TRBJ2-1
clone size: .
V gene: TRBV20-1
D gene: TRBD2
CDR3 DNA: TGCAGTGCTCAAGGACTAGCGCGGTTCTTC
CDR3 protein: CSAQGLARFF

J gene: TRBJ2-3
clone size: .
V gene: TRBV11-2
D gene: .
CDR3 DNA: TGTGCCAGCAGCTTAGGGTGGGACTTAATCACAGATACGCAGTATTTT
CDR3 protein: CASSLGWDLITDTQYF

J gene: TRBJ1-2
clone size: .
V gene: TRBV10-1
D gene: .
CDR3 DNA: TGCGCCAGCAGATCTCTTATTCGGAACTATGGCTACACCTTC
CDR3 protein: CASRSLIRNYGYTF

J gene: TRBJ1-5
clone size: .
V gene: TRBV28
D gene: .
CDR3 DNA: TGTGCCAGCAGTCTCCCCCAGGGAGGAAATCAGCCCCAGCATTTT
CDR3 protein: CASSLPQGGNQPQHF

J gene: TRBJ2-2
clone size: .
V gene: TRBV7-8
D gene: TRBD1
CDR3 DNA: TGTGCCAGCAGCTCCAGGGGGCTTTCCGGGGAGCTGTTTTTT
CDR3 protein: CASSSRGLSGELFF

J gene: TRBJ2-5
clone size: .
V gene: TRBV30
D gene: TRBD1
CDR3 DNA: TGTGCCCCCCAGTTTGACAGGGGTGAGACCCAGTACTTC
CDR3 protein: CAPQFDRGETQYF

J gene: TRBJ2-7
clone size: .
V gene: TRBV11-3
D gene: .
CDR3 DNA: TGTGCCAGCAGTCCCCCGGGCTCCTACGAGCAGTACTTC
CDR3 protein: CASSPPGSYEQYF

J gene: TRBJ2-7
clone size: few
V gene: TRBV7-9
D gene: TRBD2
CDR3 DNA: TGTGCCAGCAGCTTAGACCGCCTAGCGGGAGACGAGCAGTACTTC
CDR3 protein: CASSLDRLAGDEQYF

J gene: TRBJ2-3
clone size: .
V gene: TRBV6-6
D gene: TRBD1
CDR3 DNA: TGTGCCAGCATCCACAGGGGACAGACGACAGATACGCAGTATTTT
CDR3 protein: CASIHRGQTTDTQYF